This TCR beta chain was sequenced in a study of blood T cell repertoires in COVID-19. The wider study: Sites in the United States, Italy and Spain provided acute and convalescent COVID-19 samples. Sources were T cells, B-cell-depleted T cells, or PBMCs; the material itself was cDNA or gDNA.

The germline CDR1 and CDR2 sequences are SGHAT and FQDESV (reference sequence). The junction had 4 bases not matched to a gene; V was cut back by 1 base and J by 2 bases. This CDR3 contains 15 residues. Per the original methods: Amplification of reference gene primers was used by the study to estimate nucleated cell counts. Profiling relied on immunoSEQ multiplex PCR, and the TCRdb table lists in-frame clones only, not all of them. That table gives V, J and clone size, and the DNA gave D and trimming. In the table there are about 64,000 clones, about 86% of which are singletons. The receptor's source is a man aged 40-50 years with acute or convalescent COVID-19. The chain employs TRBV11-1 and TRBJ2-7; 8 nucleotides agree with TRBD1. Material: peripheral blood. CDR3 amino acids: CASSLEARGPYEQYF. CDR3 DNA sequence: TGTGCCAGCAGCTTAGAGGCCAGGGGGCCCTACGAGCAGTACTTC.